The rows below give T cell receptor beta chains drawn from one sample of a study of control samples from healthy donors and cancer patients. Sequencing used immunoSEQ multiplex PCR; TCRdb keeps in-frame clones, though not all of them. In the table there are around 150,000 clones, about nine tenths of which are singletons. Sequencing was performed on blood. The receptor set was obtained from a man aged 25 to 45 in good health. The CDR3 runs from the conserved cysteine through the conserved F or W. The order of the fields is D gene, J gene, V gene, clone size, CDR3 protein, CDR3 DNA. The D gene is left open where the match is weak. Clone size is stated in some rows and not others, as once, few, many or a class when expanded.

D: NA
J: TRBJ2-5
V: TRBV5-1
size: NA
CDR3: CASSLRVTGEGETQYF
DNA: TGCGCCAGCAGCTTGAGGGTCACAGGGGAGGGAGAGACCCAGTACTTC

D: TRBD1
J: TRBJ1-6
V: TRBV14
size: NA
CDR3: CASSLTGSGSPLHF
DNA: TGTGCCAGCAGCTTGACAGGGTCGGGTTCACCCCTCCACTTT

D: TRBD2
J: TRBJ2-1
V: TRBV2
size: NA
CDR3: CASSDRLAGYEQFF
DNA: TGTGCCAGCAGTGATCGACTAGCGGGATATGAGCAGTTCTTC

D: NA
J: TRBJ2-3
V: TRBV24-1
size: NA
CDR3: CATSDLDRDTQYF
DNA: TGTGCCACCAGTGATTTGGATCGAGATACGCAGTATTTT

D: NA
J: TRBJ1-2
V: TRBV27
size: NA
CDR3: CASSLTRTGTANYGYTF
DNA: TGTGCCAGCAGTTTAACTCGAACCGGGACGGCGAACTATGGCTACACCTTC

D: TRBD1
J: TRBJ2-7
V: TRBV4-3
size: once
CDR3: CASSRGQADYEQYF
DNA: TGCGCCAGCAGCCGTGGACAGGCGGACTACGAGCAGTACTTC

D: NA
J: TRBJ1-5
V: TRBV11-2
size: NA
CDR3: CASSPSPGFNSNQPQHF
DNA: TGTGCCAGCAGCCCGAGTCCGGGGTTCAATAGCAATCAGCCCCAGCATTTT

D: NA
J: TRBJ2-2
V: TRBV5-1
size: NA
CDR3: CASNWERGVHLDTGELFF
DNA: TGCGCCAGCAACTGGGAGAGGGGAGTCCACCTCGACACCGGGGAGCTGTTTTTT

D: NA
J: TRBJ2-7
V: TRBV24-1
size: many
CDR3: CATSEGGYEQYF
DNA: TGTGCCACCAGCGAGGGGGGGTACGAGCAGTACTTC

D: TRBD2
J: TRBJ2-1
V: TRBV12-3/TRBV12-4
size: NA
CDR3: CASLAGNEQFF
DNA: TGTGCCAGTCTAGCGGGGAATGAGCAGTTCTTC

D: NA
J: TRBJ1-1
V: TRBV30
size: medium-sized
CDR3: CAWSRPPGHLAFF
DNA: TGTGCCTGGAGTAGACCCCCGGGACACCTAGCTTTCTTT

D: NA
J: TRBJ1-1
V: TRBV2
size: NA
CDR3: CASSLPRGLGTEAFF
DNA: TGTGCCAGCAGCCTCCCGCGGGGGCTTGGGACTGAAGCTTTCTTT

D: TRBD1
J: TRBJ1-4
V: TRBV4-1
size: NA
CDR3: CASSQQDREIEKLFF
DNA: TGCGCCAGCAGCCAGCAGGACAGGGAGATTGAAAAACTGTTTTTT

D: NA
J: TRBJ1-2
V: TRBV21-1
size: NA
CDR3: CASSNGTDRELLNYGYTF
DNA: TGTGCCAGCAGCAACGGAACGGACAGGGAGTTACTTAACTATGGCTACACCTTC

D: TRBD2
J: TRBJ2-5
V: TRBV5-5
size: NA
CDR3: CASSFLAGDQETQYF
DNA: TGTGCCAGCAGCTTTCTAGCGGGAGACCAAGAGACCCAGTACTTC

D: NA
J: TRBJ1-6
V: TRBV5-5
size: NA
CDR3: CASSLRRSFSYNSPLHF
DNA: TGTGCCAGCAGCTTGAGAAGGTCCTTCTCCTATAATTCACCCCTCCACTTT

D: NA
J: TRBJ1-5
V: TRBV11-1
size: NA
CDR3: CASSATGQPQHF
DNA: TGTGCCAGCAGCGCAACGGGTCAGCCCCAGCATTTT

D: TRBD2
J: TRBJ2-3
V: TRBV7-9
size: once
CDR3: CASSSRREGWDTQYF
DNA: TGTGCCAGCAGCTCCCGGCGGGAGGGTTGGGATACGCAGTATTTT

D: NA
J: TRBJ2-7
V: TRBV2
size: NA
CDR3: CASSGFNEQYF
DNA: TGTGCCAGCAGTGGGTTCAACGAGCAGTACTTC

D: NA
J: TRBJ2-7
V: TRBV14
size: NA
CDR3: CASSRSVGAYEQYF
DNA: TGTGCCAGCAGCCGATCTGTTGGGGCTTACGAGCAGTACTTC

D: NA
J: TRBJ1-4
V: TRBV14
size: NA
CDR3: CASSQEFEEKLFF
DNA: TGTGCCAGCAGCCAAGAATTTGAGGAAAAACTGTTTTTT

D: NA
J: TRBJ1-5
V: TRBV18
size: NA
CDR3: CASSPLGGLGQPQHF
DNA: TGTGCCAGCTCACCCTTAGGGGGGTTGGGTCAGCCCCAGCATTTT

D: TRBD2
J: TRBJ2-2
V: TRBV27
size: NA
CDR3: CASSLRPWRLAGGPGTGELFF
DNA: TGTGCCAGCAGTTTAAGACCTTGGAGGCTAGCGGGAGGGCCAGGCACCGGGGAGCTGTTTTTT

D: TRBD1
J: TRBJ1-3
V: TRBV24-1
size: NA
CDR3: CATSGTPGQGPGNTIYF
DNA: TGTGCCACCAGTGGCACGCCGGGACAGGGGCCTGGAAACACCATATATTTT

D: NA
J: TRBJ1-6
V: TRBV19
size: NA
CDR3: CASSSSLRSPLHF
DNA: TGTGCCAGTAGTTCAAGTTTACGGTCACCCCTCCACTTT

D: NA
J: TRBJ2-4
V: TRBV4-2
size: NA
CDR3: CASSQEGGGSANIQYF
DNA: TGTGCCAGCAGCCAAGAAGGCGGGGGCTCAGCAAACATTCAGTACTTC

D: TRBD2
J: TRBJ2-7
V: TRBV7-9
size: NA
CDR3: CASSPTSGGLRTYEQYF
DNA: TGTGCCAGCAGCCCTACTAGCGGGGGCCTCAGGACCTACGAGCAGTACTTC

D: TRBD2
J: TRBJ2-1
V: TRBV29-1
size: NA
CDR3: CSVDTSGSYGAYNEQFF
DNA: TGCAGCGTTGATACTAGCGGGAGCTACGGGGCCTACAATGAGCAGTTCTTC

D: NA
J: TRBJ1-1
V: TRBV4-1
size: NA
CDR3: CASSQPIPGRKMPEAFF
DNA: TGCGCCAGCAGCCAACCTATCCCCGGGCGGAAGATGCCTGAAGCTTTCTTT

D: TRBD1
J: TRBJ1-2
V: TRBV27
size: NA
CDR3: CASSLSRTGEGKYGYTF
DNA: TGTGCCAGCAGTTTATCTAGGACAGGGGAAGGCAAGTATGGCTACACCTTC

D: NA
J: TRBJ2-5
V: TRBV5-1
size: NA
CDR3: CASSLRARGETQYF
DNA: TGCGCCAGCAGCTTGAGGGCTAGAGGCGAGACCCAGTACTTC

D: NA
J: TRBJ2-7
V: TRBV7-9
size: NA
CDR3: CASSPGTGYEQYF
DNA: TGTGCCAGCAGCCCCGGGACTGGGTACGAGCAGTACTTC

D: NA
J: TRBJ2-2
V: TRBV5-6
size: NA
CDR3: CASSFGQPGTGELFF
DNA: TGTGCCAGCAGCTTTGGACAGCCTGGCACCGGGGAGCTGTTTTTT

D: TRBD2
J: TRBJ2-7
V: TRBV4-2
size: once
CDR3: CASSQDSAAGGNEQYF
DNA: TGTGCCAGCAGCCAAGATTCGGCAGCGGGGGGTAACGAGCAGTACTTC

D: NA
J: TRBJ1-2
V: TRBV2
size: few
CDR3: CASRSGEYGYTF
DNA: TGTGCCAGCAGATCTGGGGAGTATGGCTACACCTTC

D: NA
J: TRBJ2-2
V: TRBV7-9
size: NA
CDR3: CASSSPPENTGELFF
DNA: TGTGCCAGCAGCTCCCCCCCAGAGAACACCGGGGAGCTGTTTTTT

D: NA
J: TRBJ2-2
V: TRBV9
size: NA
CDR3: CASSVVSSGYTGELFF
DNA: TGTGCCAGCAGCGTAGTGAGTAGCGGCTACACCGGGGAGCTGTTTTTT

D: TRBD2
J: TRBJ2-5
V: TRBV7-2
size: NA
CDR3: CASSPGLAEETQYF
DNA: TGTGCCAGCAGCCCGGGACTAGCGGAAGAGACCCAGTACTTC

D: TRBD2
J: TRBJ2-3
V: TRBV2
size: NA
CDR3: CASAPGTSIADTQYF
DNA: TGTGCCAGCGCACCCGGGACTAGTATCGCAGATACGCAGTATTTT

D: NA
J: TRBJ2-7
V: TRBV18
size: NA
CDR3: CASSPPVTYEQYF
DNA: TGTGCCAGCTCACCACCCGTAACCTACGAGCAGTACTTC

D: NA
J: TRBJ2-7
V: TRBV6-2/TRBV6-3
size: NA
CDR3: CASSYSGGSYEQYF
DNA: TGTGCCAGCAGTTACTCAGGGGGGAGCTACGAGCAGTACTTC

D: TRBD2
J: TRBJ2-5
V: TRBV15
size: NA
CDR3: CATSRAFSGGRETQYF
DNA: TGTGCCACCAGCAGAGCCTTTAGCGGGGGCCGGGAGACCCAGTACTTC

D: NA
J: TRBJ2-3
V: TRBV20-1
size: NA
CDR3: CSAWLGDTQYF
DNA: TGCAGTGCGTGGCTTGGGGATACGCAGTATTTT

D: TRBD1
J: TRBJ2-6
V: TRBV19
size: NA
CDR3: CASTGQGLSGANVLTF
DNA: TGTGCCAGTACCGGACAGGGGCTTTCTGGGGCCAACGTCCTGACTTTC

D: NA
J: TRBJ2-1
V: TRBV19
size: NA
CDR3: CASSIPRGRLGNEQFF
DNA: TGTGCCAGTAGTATCCCCAGGGGTCGATTAGGCAATGAGCAGTTCTTC

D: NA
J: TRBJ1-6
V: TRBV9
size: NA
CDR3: CASSVEVRAYNSPLHF
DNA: TGTGCCAGCAGCGTAGAAGTAAGAGCCTATAATTCACCCCTCCACTTT

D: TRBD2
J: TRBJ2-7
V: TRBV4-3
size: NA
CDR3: CASSQGEGWEQYF
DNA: TGCGCCAGCAGCCAAGGGGAGGGTTGGGAGCAGTACTTC